The source of this TCR beta chain is a study of CD8 T cells in ankylosing spondylitis. Study findings and constraints: Reports of some motif variants in reactive arthritis synovial fluid and blood predate this one. Reportedly, disease-linked clones are significantly enriched in ankylosing spondylitis patients' matched synovial fluid. Roughly eight highly homologous variants made up a TCR beta motif that seemed to typify ankylosing spondylitis blood.

Losses at the gene ends were 2 bases for V and 1 base for J; bases not matched to a gene: 1. This CDR3 spans 14 amino acids. Germline V gene sequence: CDR1 SQVTM, CDR2 ANQGSEA. Preparation of TCR beta libraries was done by quantitative 5'-RACE with molecular barcodes. Using its own MiXCR run on the 5' RACE reads, TCRdb lists one record per CDR3 protein. The sample lists about 400,000 distinct CDR3 sequences; approximately 20% were seen once. This clonotype has just a few counts. What it recognizes is unknown. The TCR sequence derives from a male donor with ankylosing spondylitis. This chain uses TRBV29-1 with TRBJ2-1, with 8 bases that match TRBD2. Sequencing was performed on blood, either unsorted or a sorted T cell fraction (not recorded which). The CDR3 protein is CSVEPSGSYNEQFF. In DNA, the CDR3 is TGCAGCGTTGAACCTAGCGGGTCCTACAATGAGCAGTTCTTC.